The 9 T cell receptor beta chains presented below share a single source sample, sequenced in a study of cytomegalovirus exposure and HLA in healthy donors. Amplification used 60 Vbeta primers and 13 Jbeta primers. Assay: immunoSEQ multiplex PCR; the TCRdb copy retains only in-frame clones and omits some. The profile shows roughly 130,000 clones, approximately 8.8% of them singletons. The specimen sequenced was PBMCs. These receptors originate from a man in his forties in good health and CMV-seronegative.

The DNA for the CDR3 is TGTGCCAGCAGTTACCGAACCGGCAGGGGGCTTGGCTACACCTTC. Encoded protein: CASSYRTGRGLGYTF. The V call is TRBV6-5, the J call TRBJ1-2; TRBD1 matches at 8 bases. The CDR3 consists of 15 residues. In germline, CDR1 is MNHEY, CDR2 SVGAGI. With V trimmed by 2 bases and J by 7 bases, 9 bases remained unmatched.

V gene TRBV6-5 combines with J gene TRBJ2-2; 8 positions match TRBD2. CDR3 length: 15 residues. Germline CDR1 and CDR2: MNHEY and SVGAGI. J was trimmed by 4 bases and V by 5 bases; bases with no gene match: 6. Here the CDR3 DNA reads TGTGCCAGCAGTACCGGGGGGGCCTCCACCGGGGAGCTGTTTTTT. As protein: CASSTGGASTGELFF.

The chain is built from TRBV28 and TRBJ1-6; the D is unclear. The germline V gene encodes CDR1 MDHEN and CDR2 SYDVKM. Trimming took 6 bases from V and 7 from J, leaving 4 bases between them. The CDR3 is made up of 11 amino acids. The CDR3 DNA reads TGTGCCAGCAGACAGAATTCACCCCTCCACTTT. Amino acid sequence: CASRQNSPLHF.

This clone turned up a few times. The chain couples TRBV29-1 to TRBJ1-2, with 9 bases that match TRBD1. The CDR3 totals 16 residues. Germline V lookup: CDR1 SQVTM, CDR2 ANQGSEA. The ends lost 7 bases at V and 8 bases at J; junction bases unmatched: 20. In DNA form, the CDR3 reads TGCAGCGGTATAACGGGACAGGGTATTGGAAACGGAGGCTACACCTTC. It specifies CSGITGQGIGNGGYTF.

This clone has a handful of counts. The chain joins TRBV7-2 to TRBJ2-7; the D is unclear. Per the germline V gene, CDR1 is SGHTA and CDR2 is FQGNSA. CDR3 length equals 13 residues. Trimming took off 1 base at V and 6 bases at J, with 10 bases between the two ends. CDR3 bases: TGTGCCAGCAGCTTAGTGGTAGTTCGCGAGCAGTACTTC. Protein: CASSLVVVREQYF.

The chain joins TRBV12-5 to TRBJ2-5, with D possibly TRBD2 on 5 matching bases. Germline V CDR1 and CDR2: LGHNT, FRNRAP. CDR3 length: 12 amino acids. V lost 7 bases to trimming and J lost 5 bases, with 11 bases between them. This chain's CDR3 is CASALGVETQYF. CDR3 nucleotide sequence: TGTGCTAGTGCCTTGGGAGTGGAGACCCAGTACTTC.

The chain links TRBV7-9 to TRBJ2-7, with 7 bases identical to TRBD2. The CDR3 totals 11 residues. J lost 5 bases, V lost 5 bases, and 0 bases had no gene match. CDR1 and CDR2 (germline): SEHNR, FQNEAQ (reference sequence). The CDR3: CASSRGDEQYF. In nucleotides, the CDR3 is TGTGCCAGCAGCCGGGGGGACGAGCAGTACTTC. Full variable domain (missing parts from reference TRBV7-9 and TRBJ2-7): DTGVSQNPRHKITKRGQNVTFRCDPISEHNRLYWYRQTLGQGPEFLTYFQNEAQLEKSRLLSDRFSAERPKGSFSTLEIQRTEQGDSAMYLCASSRGDEQYFGPGTRLTVT.

This clone was recorded a few times. J is TRBJ2-2 and V is TRBV11-2, with D unclear. This CDR3 comprises 14 residues. The V gene lost 0 bases and the J gene lost 4 bases, with 6 bases spanning the gap. Germline CDR1 SGHAT, CDR2 FQNNGV. The CDR3: CASSLEQTTGELFF. The CDR3, as DNA: TGTGCCAGCAGCTTAGAACAGACCACCGGGGAGCTGTTTTTT.

As regards this clone: The final CDR3 position lacks the conserved phenylalanine or tryptophan, pointing to a likely read error. The chain has TRBV30 and TRBJ1-6, with 7 bases fitting TRBD1. The V gene end was trimmed by 5 bases and the J gene end by 7 bases; junction bases not matched to a gene: 20. Germline CDR1 reads GTSNPN; CDR2 reads SVGIG (reference sequence). CDR3 length: 18 amino acids. As DNA, the CDR3 is TGTGCCTGGCAGGGACCCTTCAATCGACAGGGTGGGAATTCACCCCTCCACCTT. Encoded protein: CAWQGPFNRQGGNSPLHL.